The clone carrying this TCR beta chain has just a few counts. Its antigen is not identified. This specimen comes from a study of early T cells in non-severe SARS-CoV-2 infection. Background on the study: It was bulk RNA from unsorted whole blood that was sequenced, and the chains were unpaired.

There are 16 residues in the CDR3. Germline loops: CDR1 SGHNT, CDR2 YENEEA. V lost 4 bases and J lost 8; bases outside the gene matches: 12. Overall study results and limits: Anti-spike CD8 responses were favored in VDJdb matching, and private and CD4 specificities were missed.

Each cDNA molecule carried a unique molecular identifier. TCRdb re-analysed the 5' RACE reads in MiXCR, keeping a single row per CDR3 protein. The data show 84,000 or so distinct CDR3 sequences, about 12% seen once. The sample was whole blood. This TCR came from an adult who was a healthcare worker with PCR-confirmed SARS-CoV-2 infection or an uninfected control (not recorded which). The rearrangement uses TRBV11-3 and TRBJ2-1; 9 nucleotides align to TRBD1. The CDR3 bases are TGTGCCAGCAGCTCCCCGCCCGGGACAGGGCATCATGAGCAGTTCTTC. This encodes CASSSPPGTGHHEQFF.